The rows below give T cell receptor beta chains drawn from one sample of a study of memory CD4+ T cells and cytomegalovirus serostatus. The repertoire was sequenced with immunoSEQ multiplex PCR; TCRdb's copy has only in-frame clones and lacks some. Of 40,000 to 55,000 clones in the sample, 75% to 85% were seen once. Material: memory CD4+ T cells from blood. All receptors come from an adult in good health and CMV-seronegative. Each CDR3 is given with its conserved first and last residue. The order of the fields is V gene, CDR3 length, clone size, J gene, D gene, CDR3 protein, CDR3 DNA. A D gene is named only where the DNA matches it firmly. Some rows mark clone size as missing; the rest say once, few, many or name a class of expanded clone.

TRBV5-1	15	NA	TRBJ2-5	NA	CASSLGQLYQETQYF	TGCGCCAGCAGCTTGGGACAATTGTACCAAGAGACCCAGTACTTC
TRBV7-9	14	once	TRBJ2-5	TRBD1	CASSIGQGGETQYF	TGTGCCAGCAGCATCGGACAGGGGGGGGAGACCCAGTACTTC
TRBV28	15	NA	TRBJ2-5	TRBD2	CASSLPSGNGETQYF	TGTGCCAGCAGTTTACCTAGCGGGAACGGGGAGACCCAGTACTTC
TRBV7-8	15	NA	TRBJ2-3	TRBD2	CASSLGAGGPDTQYF	TGTGCCAGCAGCTTAGGGGCGGGAGGGCCAGATACGCAGTATTTT
TRBV11-2	14	NA	TRBJ1-5	NA	CASSPGTPNQPQHF	TGTGCCAGCAGCCCGGGGACACCAAATCAGCCCCAGCATTTT
TRBV6-6	16	NA	TRBJ1-1	TRBD1	CASSRIFPTGGTEAFF	TGTGCCAGCAGCCGGATCTTCCCGACAGGGGGGACTGAAGCTTTCTTT
TRBV29-1	14	NA	TRBJ2-7	TRBD1	CSVMDRGLEGEQYF	TGCAGCGTTATGGACAGGGGGCTAGAGGGCGAGCAGTACTTC
TRBV28	13	NA	TRBJ2-1	NA	CASSFSGFREQFF	TGTGCCAGCTCATTCTCAGGGTTCAGGGAGCAGTTCTTC
TRBV7-9	14	NA	TRBJ2-7	NA	CASSLGTTSYEQYF	TGTGCCAGCAGCCTCGGGACAACGTCCTACGAGCAGTACTTC
TRBV18	13	few	TRBJ1-1	NA	CASKPAENTEAFF	TGTGCCAGCAAGCCGGCGGAGAACACTGAAGCTTTCTTT
TRBV5-1	13	NA	TRBJ2-7	TRBD1	CASSIGQGHEQYF	TGCGCCAGCAGCATTGGACAGGGGCACGAGCAGTACTTC
TRBV19	14	NA	TRBJ2-1	TRBD2	CASSGLAVNNEQFF	TGTGCCAGTAGTGGTCTAGCGGTAAACAATGAGCAGTTCTTC
TRBV29-1	11	NA	TRBJ2-1	TRBD2	CSGSAGAGQFF	TGCAGCGGGTCAGCGGGAGCGGGGCAGTTCTTC
TRBV2	20	once	TRBJ1-2	NA	CASSEAEKGEKYGANYGYTF	TGTGCCAGCAGTGAAGCGGAAAAGGGAGAGAAGTATGGAGCTAACTATGGCTACACCTTC
TRBV2	15	NA	TRBJ2-7	NA	CASSEARANYYEQYF	TGTGCCAGCAGTGAAGCACGGGCCAACTACTACGAGCAGTACTTC
TRBV28	14	NA	TRBJ1-2	TRBD1	CASSSPRGAYGYTF	TGTGCCAGCAGTTCCCCCAGGGGGGCATATGGCTACACCTTC
TRBV30	13	once	TRBJ2-7	TRBD2	CAWSSGLVAEQYF	TGTGCCTGGAGTTCTGGACTAGTAGCCGAGCAGTACTTC
TRBV2	13	NA	TRBJ1-2	NA	CASSLETNYGYTF	TGTGCCAGCAGTCTGGAAACTAACTATGGCTACACCTTC
TRBV5-4	12	NA	TRBJ2-7	NA	CASSPGRHEQYF	TGTGCCAGCAGCCCGGGGAGGCACGAGCAGTACTTC
TRBV28	15	NA	TRBJ2-1	TRBD2	CASSFSGRVYNEQFF	TGTGCCAGCAGTTTCAGTGGGAGGGTCTACAATGAGCAGTTCTTC
TRBV10-2	15	NA	TRBJ2-7	NA	CASSESGSASYEQYF	TGCGCCAGCAGTGAGTCGGGCTCCGCCTCCTACGAGCAGTACTTC
TRBV2	17	NA	TRBJ2-3	NA	CASSKTTLVGQPDTQYF	TGTGCCAGCAGTAAAACGACACTAGTTGGGCAGCCAGATACGCAGTATTTT
TRBV7-8	15	NA	TRBJ1-2	TRBD1	CASSSRTGPNYGYTF	TGTGCCAGCAGCTCACGGACAGGGCCGAACTATGGCTACACCTTC
TRBV28	13	NA	TRBJ1-5	NA	CASAQRPNQPQHF	TGTGCCAGCGCTCAACGACCAAATCAGCCCCAGCATTTT
TRBV2	13	few	TRBJ1-5	TRBD1	CASSERGLQPQHF	TGTGCCAGCAGTGAGAGGGGGCTTCAGCCCCAGCATTTT
TRBV6-1	15	NA	TRBJ2-7	TRBD1	CASSEAMQGAYEQYF	TGTGCCAGCAGTGAAGCCATGCAGGGGGCCTACGAGCAGTACTTC
TRBV5-1	15	NA	TRBJ2-7	TRBD1	CASSLRAGGSHEQYF	TGCGCCAGCAGCTTGAGGGCAGGGGGCTCCCACGAGCAGTACTTC
TRBV5-1	15	NA	TRBJ1-2	NA	CASSSGGSANYGYTF	TGCGCCAGCAGCTCGGGGGGGTCAGCTAACTATGGCTACACCTTC
TRBV4-1	18	NA	TRBJ1-5	NA	CASSQDLARQGGNQPQHF	TGCGCCAGCAGCCAAGATTTAGCCCGGCAGGGTGGCAATCAGCCCCAGCATTTT
TRBV29-1	16	NA	TRBJ2-1	NA	CSVDRYGSGTDNEQFF	TGCAGCGTTGATCGGTACGGCTCAGGGACGGACAATGAGCAGTTCTTC
TRBV7-6	17	NA	TRBJ2-2	TRBD2	CASSLISGRGYTGELFF	TGTGCCAGCAGCTTAATTAGCGGGAGAGGGTACACCGGGGAGCTGTTTTTT
TRBV28	16	NA	TRBJ1-4	NA	CASSLSGRGLGEKLFF	TGTGCCAGCAGTTTATCCGGACGGGGCCTAGGTGAAAAACTGTTTTTT
TRBV19	14	NA	TRBJ1-1	NA	CASSNHFLNTEAFF	TGTGCCAGTAGTAATCATTTTCTGAACACTGAAGCTTTCTTT
TRBV29-1	11	few	TRBJ2-7	TRBD2	CSVVLADEQYF	TGCAGCGTTGTCCTAGCGGACGAGCAGTACTTC
TRBV5-5	19	NA	TRBJ2-1	NA	CASSSLNNPGSFSYNEQFF	TGTGCCAGCAGCTCCCTTAACAATCCCGGGAGCTTCTCCTACAATGAGCAGTTCTTC
TRBV2	13	NA	TRBJ2-2	NA	CASSRGNTGELFF	TGTGCCAGCAGTCGGGGGAACACCGGGGAGCTGTTTTTT
TRBV28	14	once	TRBJ2-7	TRBD2	CASKRTSGTYEQYF	TGTGCCAGCAAGAGGACTAGCGGGACCTACGAGCAGTACTTC
TRBV5-8	14	NA	TRBJ2-5	NA	CASSLGRARETQYF	TGTGCCAGCAGCTTGGGCAGGGCTCGAGAGACCCAGTACTTC
TRBV6-5	14	NA	TRBJ2-7	TRBD1	CASAYRGPSYEQYF	TGTGCCAGCGCCTACAGGGGGCCTTCCTACGAGCAGTACTTC
TRBV19	12	NA	TRBJ2-5	NA	CASSPGQKTQYF	TGTGCCAGTAGCCCGGGACAAAAGACCCAGTACTTC
TRBV19	16	NA	TRBJ1-5	NA	CASKGVGTGGNQPQHF	TGTGCCAGTAAAGGGGTGGGAACGGGCGGCAATCAGCCCCAGCATTTT
TRBV25-1	16	NA	TRBJ2-3	TRBD2	CASSDSGREERNTQYF	TGTGCCAGCAGTGATTCTGGGCGGGAGGAACGAAATACGCAGTATTTT
TRBV7-6	16	NA	TRBJ2-1	NA	CASSLGGAVPYNEQFF	TGTGCCAGCAGCTTAGGCGGGGCAGTCCCCTACAATGAGCAGTTCTTC
TRBV2	15	NA	TRBJ2-7	TRBD1	CASSSQRGQGYEQYF	TGTGCCAGCAGCTCCCAGAGGGGACAGGGCTACGAGCAGTACTTC
TRBV7-9	18	few	TRBJ2-1	TRBD2	CASSLKRRTSGSRNEQFF	TGTGCCAGCAGCCTCAAACGTCGGACTAGCGGGAGCCGTAATGAGCAGTTCTTC
TRBV30	17	NA	TRBJ2-1	NA	CAWSVLSAWLELNEQFF	TGTGCCTGGAGTGTTCTTTCGGCCTGGCTCGAACTCAATGAGCAGTTCTTC
TRBV5-8	18	NA	TRBJ1-4	NA	CASSAGVVRGRTNEKLFF	TGTGCCAGCAGCGCAGGGGTGGTCCGGGGACGCACTAATGAAAAACTGTTTTTT
TRBV7-9	15	NA	TRBJ1-1	NA	CASSLYQGGSTEAFF	TGTGCCAGCAGTCTCTACCAGGGCGGTAGCACTGAAGCTTTCTTT
TRBV28	13	NA	TRBJ2-7	NA	CASSTTGRYEQYF	TGTGCCAGCAGTACAACAGGGCGGTACGAGCAGTACTTC
TRBV18	17	once	TRBJ2-1	TRBD2	CASSPWIAGSSYNEQFF	TGTGCCAGCTCACCGTGGATAGCGGGCTCCTCCTACAATGAGCAGTTCTTC
TRBV12-5	12	NA	TRBJ2-7	TRBD2	CASGLVRGVQRF	TGTGCTAGTGGTTTGGTACGGGGGGTCCAGCGCTTC
TRBV10-3	19	NA	TRBJ1-5	TRBD1	CAISESWGQPSYPNQPQHF	TGTGCCATCAGTGAGTCGTGGGGACAGCCTTCCTACCCCAATCAGCCCCAGCATTTT
TRBV7-9	16	NA	TRBJ2-2	TRBD1	CASSSDRGLWGGELFF	TGTGCCAGCAGCTCGGACAGGGGACTCTGGGGCGGGGAGCTGTTTTTT